This TCR beta chain originates from a study of cytomegalovirus exposure and HLA in healthy donors. Overall study results and limits: The HLA-A and HLA-B alleles of most subjects were reportedly predicted accurately from TCR beta sequences.

A single count supports this clone. Its target is not known. It was with 60 Vbeta and 13 Jbeta primers that the PCR ran. Profiling relied on immunoSEQ multiplex PCR, and the TCRdb table lists in-frame clones only, not all of them. The sample consists of approximately 130,000 clones, about 81% of them appearing once. Germline lookup yields CDR1 SGHKS and CDR2 YYEKEE (reference sequence). The CDR3 has 16 residues. Trimming shortened V by 4 bases and J by 0 bases, and 17 bases separated the two germline ends. This sequence originates from a woman aged 50 to 60 in good health and CMV-seropositive. Sequencing was performed on PBMCs. V gene TRBV5-5 combines with J gene TRBJ2-7; weak D call: TRBD1 (5 bases). The chain's CDR3 is CASSPSSGSISYEQYF. The CDR3 DNA sequence: TGTGCCAGCAGCCCGAGCTCAGGGTCCATCTCCTACGAGCAGTACTTC.